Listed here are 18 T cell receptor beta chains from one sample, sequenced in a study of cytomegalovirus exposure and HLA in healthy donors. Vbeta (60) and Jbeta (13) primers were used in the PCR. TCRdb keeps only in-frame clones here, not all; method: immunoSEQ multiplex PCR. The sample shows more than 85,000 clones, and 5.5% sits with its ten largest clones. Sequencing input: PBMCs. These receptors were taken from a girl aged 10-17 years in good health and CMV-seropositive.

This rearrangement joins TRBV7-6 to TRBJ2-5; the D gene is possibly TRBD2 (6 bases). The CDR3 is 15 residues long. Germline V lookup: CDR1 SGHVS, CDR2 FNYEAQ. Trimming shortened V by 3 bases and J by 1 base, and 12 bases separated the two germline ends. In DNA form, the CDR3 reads TGTGCCAGCAGCTTTAGCTACGGGGGCCAAGAGACCCAGTACTTC. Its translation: CASSFSYGGQETQYF.

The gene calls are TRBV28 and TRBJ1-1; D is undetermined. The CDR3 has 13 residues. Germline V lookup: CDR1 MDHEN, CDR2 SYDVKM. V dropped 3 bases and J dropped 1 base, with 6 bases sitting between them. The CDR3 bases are TGTGCCAGCAGTTTTCAGGAGAACACTGAAGCTTTCTTT. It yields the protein CASSFQENTEAFF.

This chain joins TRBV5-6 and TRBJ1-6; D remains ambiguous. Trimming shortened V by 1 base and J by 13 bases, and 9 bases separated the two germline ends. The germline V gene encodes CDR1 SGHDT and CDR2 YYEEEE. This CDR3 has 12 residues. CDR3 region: CASSLSREPLHF. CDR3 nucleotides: TGTGCCAGCAGCTTGTCGAGGGAGCCCCTCCACTTT.

As DNA, the CDR3 is TGTGCCAGCAGTTTAACCCCTAGGCTGACAGGGCAGTCCGACTATGGCTACACCTTC. It is translated as CASSLTPRLTGQSDYGYTF. This chain connects TRBV28 to TRBJ1-2, with TRBD1 identical over 7 bases. The CDR3 spans 19 residues. In germline, CDR1 is MDHEN, CDR2 SYDVKM. V lost 2 bases, J lost 3 bases, and 18 bases stayed unmatched.

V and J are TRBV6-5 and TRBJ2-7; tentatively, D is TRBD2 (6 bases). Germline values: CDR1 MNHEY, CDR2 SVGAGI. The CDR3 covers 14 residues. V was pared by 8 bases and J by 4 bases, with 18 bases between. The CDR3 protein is CASGSGPSFYEQYF. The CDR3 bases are TGTGCCAGCGGTAGCGGTCCCTCTTTTTACGAGCAGTACTTC.

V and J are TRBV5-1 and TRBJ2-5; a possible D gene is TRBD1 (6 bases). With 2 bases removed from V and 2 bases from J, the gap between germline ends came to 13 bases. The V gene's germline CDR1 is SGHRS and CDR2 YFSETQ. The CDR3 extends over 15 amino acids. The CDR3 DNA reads TGCGCCAGCAGCTTCAAATCGGACAGACAAGAGACCCAGTACTTC. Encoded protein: CASSFKSDRQETQYF.

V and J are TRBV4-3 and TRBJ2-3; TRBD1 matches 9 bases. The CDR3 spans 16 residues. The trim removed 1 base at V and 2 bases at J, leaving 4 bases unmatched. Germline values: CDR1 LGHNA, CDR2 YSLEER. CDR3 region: CASSQVGQGLTDTQYF. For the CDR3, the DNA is TGCGCCAGCAGCCAAGTGGGACAGGGACTCACAGATACGCAGTATTTT.

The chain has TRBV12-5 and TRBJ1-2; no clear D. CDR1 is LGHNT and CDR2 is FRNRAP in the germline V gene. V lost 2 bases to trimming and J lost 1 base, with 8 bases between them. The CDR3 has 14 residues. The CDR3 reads CASGLTDFNYGYTF. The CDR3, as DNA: TGTGCTAGTGGTTTGACAGATTTTAACTATGGCTACACCTTC.

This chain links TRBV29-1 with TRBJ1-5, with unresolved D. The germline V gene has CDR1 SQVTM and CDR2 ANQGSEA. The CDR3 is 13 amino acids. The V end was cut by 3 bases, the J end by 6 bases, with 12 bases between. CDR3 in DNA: TGCAGCGTTGAGGGCCAGTACGGTCAGCCCCAGCATTTT. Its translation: CSVEGQYGQPQHF.

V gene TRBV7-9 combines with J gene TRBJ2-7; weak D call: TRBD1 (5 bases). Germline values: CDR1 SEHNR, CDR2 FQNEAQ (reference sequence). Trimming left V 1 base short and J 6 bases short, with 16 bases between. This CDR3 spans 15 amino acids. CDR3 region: CASSLDSRDRCEQYF. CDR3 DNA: TGTGCCAGCAGCTTAGATAGCAGGGATCGGTGCGAGCAGTACTTC.

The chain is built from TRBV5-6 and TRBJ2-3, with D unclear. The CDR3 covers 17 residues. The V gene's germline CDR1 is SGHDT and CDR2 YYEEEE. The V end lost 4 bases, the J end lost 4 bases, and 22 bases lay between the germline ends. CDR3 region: CASSPPYSSGAADTQYF. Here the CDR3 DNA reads TGTGCCAGCAGCCCACCTTATTCCTCAGGCGCCGCAGATACGCAGTATTTT. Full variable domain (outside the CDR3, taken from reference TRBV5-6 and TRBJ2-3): DAGVTQSPTHLIKTRGQQVTLRCSPKSGHDTVSWYQQALGQGPQFIFQYYEEEERQRGNFPDRFSGHQFPNYSSELNVNALLLGDSALYLCASSPPYSSGAADTQYFGPGTRLTVL.

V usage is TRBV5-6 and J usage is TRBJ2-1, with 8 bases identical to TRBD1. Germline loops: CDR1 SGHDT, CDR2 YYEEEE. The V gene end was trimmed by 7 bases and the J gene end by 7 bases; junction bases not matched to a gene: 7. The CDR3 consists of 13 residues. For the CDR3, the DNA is TGTGCCAGCTGGACAGGGTATCTAAATGAGCAGTTCTTC. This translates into CASWTGYLNEQFF.

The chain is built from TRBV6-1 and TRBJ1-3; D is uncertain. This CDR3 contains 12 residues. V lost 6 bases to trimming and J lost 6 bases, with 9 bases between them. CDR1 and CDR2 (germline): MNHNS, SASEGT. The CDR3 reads CASRTPENTIYF. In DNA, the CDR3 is TGTGCCAGCAGGACTCCGGAAAACACCATATATTTT.

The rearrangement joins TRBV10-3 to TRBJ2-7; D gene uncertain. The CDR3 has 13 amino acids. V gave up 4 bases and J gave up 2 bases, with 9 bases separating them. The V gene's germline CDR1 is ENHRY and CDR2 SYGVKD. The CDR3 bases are TGTGCCATCAGTGTAGCCCTCGCCTACGAGCAGTACTTC. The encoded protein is CAISVALAYEQYF.

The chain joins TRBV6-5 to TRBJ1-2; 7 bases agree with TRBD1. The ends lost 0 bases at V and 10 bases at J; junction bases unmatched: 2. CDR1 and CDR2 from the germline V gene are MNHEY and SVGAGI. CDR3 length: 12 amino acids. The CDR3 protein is CASSYSGTDYTF. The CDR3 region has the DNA TGTGCCAGCAGTTACTCGGGGACAGACTACACCTTC.

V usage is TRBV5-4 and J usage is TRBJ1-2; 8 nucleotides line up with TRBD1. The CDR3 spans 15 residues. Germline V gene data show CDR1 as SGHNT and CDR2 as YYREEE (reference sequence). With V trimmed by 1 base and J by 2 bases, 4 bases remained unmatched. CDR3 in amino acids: CASSLWGQVNYGYTF. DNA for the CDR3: TGTGCCAGCAGCTTGTGGGGACAGGTCAACTATGGCTACACCTTC.

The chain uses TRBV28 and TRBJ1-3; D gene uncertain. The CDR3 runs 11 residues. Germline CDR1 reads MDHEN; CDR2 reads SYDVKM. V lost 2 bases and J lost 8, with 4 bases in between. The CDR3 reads CASSLTDTIYF. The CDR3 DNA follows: TGTGCCAGCAGTTTAACGGACACCATATATTTT. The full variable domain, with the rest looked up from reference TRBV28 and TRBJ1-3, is DVKVTQSSRYLVKRTGEKVFLECVQDMDHENMFWYRQDPGLGLRLIYFSYDVKMKEKGDIPEGYSVSREKKERFSLILESASTNQTSMYLCASSLTDTIYFGEGSWLTVV.

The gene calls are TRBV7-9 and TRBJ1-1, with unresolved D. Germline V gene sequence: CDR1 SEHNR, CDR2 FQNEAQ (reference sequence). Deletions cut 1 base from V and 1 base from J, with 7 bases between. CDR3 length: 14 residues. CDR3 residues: CASSLGVENTEAFF. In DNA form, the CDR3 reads TGTGCCAGCAGCTTAGGAGTAGAGAACACTGAAGCTTTCTTT.